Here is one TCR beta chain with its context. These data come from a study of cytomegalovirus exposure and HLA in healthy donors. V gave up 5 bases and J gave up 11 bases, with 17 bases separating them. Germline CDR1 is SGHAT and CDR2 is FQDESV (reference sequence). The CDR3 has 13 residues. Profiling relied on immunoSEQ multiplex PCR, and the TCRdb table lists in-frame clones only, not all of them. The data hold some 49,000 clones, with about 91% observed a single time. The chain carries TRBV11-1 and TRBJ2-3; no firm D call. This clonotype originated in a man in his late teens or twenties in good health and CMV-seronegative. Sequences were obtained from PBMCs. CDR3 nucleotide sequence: TGTGCCAGCAGCCTCGAACTTCGGTCCGGGCAGTATTTT. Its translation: CASSLELRSGQYF.